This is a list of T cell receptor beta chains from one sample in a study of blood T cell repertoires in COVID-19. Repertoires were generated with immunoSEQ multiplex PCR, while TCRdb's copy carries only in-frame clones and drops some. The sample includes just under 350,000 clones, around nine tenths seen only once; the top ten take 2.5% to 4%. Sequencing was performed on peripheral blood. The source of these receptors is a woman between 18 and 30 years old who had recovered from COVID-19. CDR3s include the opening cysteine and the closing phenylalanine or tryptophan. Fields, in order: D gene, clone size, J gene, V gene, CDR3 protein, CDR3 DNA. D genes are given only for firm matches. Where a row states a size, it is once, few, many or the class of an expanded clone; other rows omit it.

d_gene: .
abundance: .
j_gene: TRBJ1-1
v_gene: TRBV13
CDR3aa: CASTFSNTEAFF
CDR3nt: TGTGCCAGCACGTTCAGTAACACTGAAGCTTTCTTT

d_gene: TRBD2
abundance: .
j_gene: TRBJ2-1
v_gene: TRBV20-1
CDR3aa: CSASGLAGFEQFF
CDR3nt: TGCAGTGCTAGTGGACTAGCGGGCTTTGAGCAGTTCTTC

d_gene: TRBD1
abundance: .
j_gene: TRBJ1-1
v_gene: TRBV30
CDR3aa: CAKSGGRNTEAFF
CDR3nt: TGTGCCAAATCAGGGGGACGGAACACTGAAGCTTTCTTT

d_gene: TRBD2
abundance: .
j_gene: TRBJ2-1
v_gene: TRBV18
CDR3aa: CASSLQGLAGGGEQFF
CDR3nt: TGTGCCAGCTCACTACAGGGACTAGCGGGAGGAGGTGAGCAGTTCTTC

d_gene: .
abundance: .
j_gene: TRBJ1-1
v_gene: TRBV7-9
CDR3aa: CASSSPGQNTEAFF
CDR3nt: TGTGCCAGCAGCTCCCCCGGACAGAACACTGAAGCTTTCTTT

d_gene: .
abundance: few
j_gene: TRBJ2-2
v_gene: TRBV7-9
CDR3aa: CASSPNGTTNTGELFF
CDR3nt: TGTGCCAGCAGTCCTAACGGGACAACGAACACCGGGGAGCTGTTTTTT

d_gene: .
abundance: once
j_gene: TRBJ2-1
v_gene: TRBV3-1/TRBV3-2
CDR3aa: CASSHNLAFSSYNEQFF
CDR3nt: TGTGCCAGCAGCCACAATCTAGCGTTTAGCTCCTACAATGAGCAGTTCTTC

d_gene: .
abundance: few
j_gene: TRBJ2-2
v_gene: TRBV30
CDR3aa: CAWSAPDSNTGELFF
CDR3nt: TGTGCCTGGAGTGCTCCCGACTCGAACACCGGGGAGCTGTTTTTT

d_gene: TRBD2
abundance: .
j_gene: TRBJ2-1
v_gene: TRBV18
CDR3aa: CASSRGLAGSNEQFF
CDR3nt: TGTGCCAGCTCGCGGGGACTAGCGGGCAGCAATGAGCAGTTCTTC

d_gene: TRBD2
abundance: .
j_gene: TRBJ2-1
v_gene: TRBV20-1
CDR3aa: CSASSLAGGGASYNEQFF
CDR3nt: TGCAGTGCTAGTAGCCTAGCGGGAGGGGGGGCTTCCTACAATGAGCAGTTCTTC

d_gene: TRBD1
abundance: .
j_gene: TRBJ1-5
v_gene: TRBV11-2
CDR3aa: CASSLDQQGRQPQHF
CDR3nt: TGTGCCAGCAGCTTAGATCAACAGGGGCGTCAGCCCCAGCATTTT

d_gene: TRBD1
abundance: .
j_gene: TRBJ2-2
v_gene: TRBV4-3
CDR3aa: CASSQEPGQGLTGELFF
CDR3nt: TGCGCCAGCAGCCAAGAACCGGGACAGGGTCTGACCGGGGAGCTGTTTTTT

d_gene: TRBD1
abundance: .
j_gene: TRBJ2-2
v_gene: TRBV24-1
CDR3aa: CATSTPRQGVTGELFF
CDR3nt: TGTGCCACCAGTACGCCGCGACAGGGGGTTACCGGAGAGCTGTTTTTT

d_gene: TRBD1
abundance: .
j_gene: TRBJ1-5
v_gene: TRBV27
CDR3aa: CASSPGQAYSNQPQHF
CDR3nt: TGTGCCAGCAGCCCCGGACAGGCTTATAGCAATCAGCCCCAGCATTTT

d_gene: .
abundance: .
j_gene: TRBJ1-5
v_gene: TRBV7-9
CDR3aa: CASSFAGGRQPQHF
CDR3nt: TGTGCCAGCAGCTTTGCCGGGGGGCGGCAGCCCCAGCATTTT

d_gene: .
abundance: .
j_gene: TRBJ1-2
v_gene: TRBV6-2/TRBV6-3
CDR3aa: CASSSLVAGGYTF
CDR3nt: TGTGCCAGCAGTTCCTTGGTCGCGGGTGGCTACACCTTC

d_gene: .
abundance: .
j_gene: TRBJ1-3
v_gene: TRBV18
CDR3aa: CASSRRQASGNTIYF
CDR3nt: TGTGCCAGCTCACGAAGACAGGCCTCTGGAAACACCATATATTTT

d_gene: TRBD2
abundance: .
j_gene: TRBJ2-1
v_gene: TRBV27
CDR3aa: CASSTELAGWNNEQFF
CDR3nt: TGTGCCAGCAGTACCGAACTAGCGGGTTGGAACAATGAGCAGTTCTTC

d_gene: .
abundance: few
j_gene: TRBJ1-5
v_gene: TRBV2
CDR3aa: CASSPRDWGNQPQHF
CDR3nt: TGTGCCAGCAGCCCCAGGGATTGGGGCAATCAGCCCCAGCATTTT

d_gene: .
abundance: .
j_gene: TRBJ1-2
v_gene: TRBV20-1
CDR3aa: CSVQGNGYTF
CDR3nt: TGCAGTGTACAGGGTAATGGCTACACCTTC

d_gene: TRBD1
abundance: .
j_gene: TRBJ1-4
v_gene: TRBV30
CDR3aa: CAWSVQGAANEKLFF
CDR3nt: TGTGCCTGGAGTGTACAGGGGGCCGCTAATGAAAAACTGTTTTTT

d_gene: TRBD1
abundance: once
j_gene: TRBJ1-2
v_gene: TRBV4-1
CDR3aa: CASSRALGQGISGYTF
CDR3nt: TGCGCCAGCAGCCGAGCCCTCGGACAGGGGATTAGTGGCTACACCTTC

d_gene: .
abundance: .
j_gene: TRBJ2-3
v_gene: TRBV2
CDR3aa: CASSDGITDTQYF
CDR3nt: TGTGCCAGCAGTGACGGTATCACAGATACGCAGTATTTT

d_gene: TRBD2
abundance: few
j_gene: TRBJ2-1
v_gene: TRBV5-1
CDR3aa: CASSLAGRNLYNEQFF
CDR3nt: TGCGCCAGCAGCTTGGCCGGGAGGAATTTGTACAATGAGCAGTTCTTC

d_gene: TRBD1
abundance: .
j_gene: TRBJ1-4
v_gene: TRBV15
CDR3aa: CATSSRGQGNEKLFF
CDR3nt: TGTGCCACCAGCTCCCGGGGACAGGGGAACGAAAAACTGTTTTTT

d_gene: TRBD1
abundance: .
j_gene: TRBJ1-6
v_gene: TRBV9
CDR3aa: CASSGQGAYSPLHF
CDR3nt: TGTGCCAGCAGCGGTCAGGGGGCTTATTCACCCCTCCACTTT

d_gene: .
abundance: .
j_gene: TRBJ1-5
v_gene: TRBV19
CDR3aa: CASSIAGRGQPQHF
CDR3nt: TGTGCCAGTAGTATAGCGGGGAGGGGCCAGCCCCAGCATTTT

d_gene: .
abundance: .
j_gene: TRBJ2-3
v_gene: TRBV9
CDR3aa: CASSVAAGVDTQYF
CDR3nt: TGTGCCAGCAGCGTGGCCGCCGGGGTAGATACGCAGTATTTT

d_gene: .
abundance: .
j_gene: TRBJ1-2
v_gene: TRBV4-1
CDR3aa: CASSPFGGAYGYTF
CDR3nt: TGCGCCAGCAGCCCCTTTGGGGGGGCCTATGGCTACACCTTC

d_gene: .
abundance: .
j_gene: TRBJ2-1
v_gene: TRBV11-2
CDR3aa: CASSSPELYNEQFF
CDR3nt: TGTGCCAGCAGCTCCCCGGAGCTCTACAATGAGCAGTTCTTC

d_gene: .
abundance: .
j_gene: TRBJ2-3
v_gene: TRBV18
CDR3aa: CASSPYRGGTSTDTQYF
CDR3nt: TGTGCCAGCTCACCATATCGAGGCGGGACTAGCACAGATACGCAGTATTTT

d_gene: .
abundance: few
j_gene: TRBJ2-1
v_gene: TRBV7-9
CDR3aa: CASSLGLAENNEQFF
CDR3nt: TGTGCCAGCAGCTTAGGCCTAGCAGAAAACAATGAGCAGTTCTTC

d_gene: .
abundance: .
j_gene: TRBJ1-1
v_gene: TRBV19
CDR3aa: CASSIVSRGGTEAFF
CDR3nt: TGTGCCAGTAGTATAGTGTCCAGGGGCGGCACTGAAGCTTTCTTT

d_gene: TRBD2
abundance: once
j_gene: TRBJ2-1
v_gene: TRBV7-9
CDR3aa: CASSTSGRLLGEQFF
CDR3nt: TGTGCCAGCAGCACTAGCGGGCGTTTATTGGGTGAGCAGTTCTTC

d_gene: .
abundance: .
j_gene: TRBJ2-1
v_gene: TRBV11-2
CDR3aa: CASVLRDQLNNEQFF
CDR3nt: TGTGCCAGCGTTCTGCGGGACCAACTTAACAATGAGCAGTTCTTC

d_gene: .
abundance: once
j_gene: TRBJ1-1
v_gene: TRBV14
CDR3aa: CASSQVEGRAFF
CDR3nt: TGTGCCAGCAGCCAGGTAGAGGGTAGGGCTTTCTTT

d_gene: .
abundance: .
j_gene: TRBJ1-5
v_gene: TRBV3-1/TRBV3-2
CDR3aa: CASNHWRDGPNSNQPQHF
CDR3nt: TGTGCCAGCAACCACTGGCGGGACGGGCCGAATAGCAATCAGCCCCAGCATTTT

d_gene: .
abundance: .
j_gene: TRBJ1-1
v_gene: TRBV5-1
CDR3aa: CASSLGGHQRRNTEAFF
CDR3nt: TGCGCCAGCAGCTTGGGGGGACACCAAAGGCGAAACACTGAAGCTTTCTTT

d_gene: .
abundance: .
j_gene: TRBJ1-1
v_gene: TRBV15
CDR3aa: CATSFGQHTEAFF
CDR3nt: TGTGCCACCAGCTTTGGACAGCACACTGAAGCTTTCTTT

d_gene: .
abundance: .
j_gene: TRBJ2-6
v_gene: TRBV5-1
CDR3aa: CASSLATSSSGANVLTF
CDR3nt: TGCGCCAGCAGCTTGGCCACATCAAGCTCTGGGGCCAACGTCCTGACTTTC

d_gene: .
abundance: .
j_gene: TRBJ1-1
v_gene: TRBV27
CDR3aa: CASSLQMNTEAFF
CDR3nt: TGTGCCAGCAGTTTACAGATGAACACTGAAGCTTTCTTT

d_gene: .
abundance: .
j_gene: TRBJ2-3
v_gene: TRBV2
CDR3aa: CASKLGHTDTQYF
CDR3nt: TGTGCCAGCAAACTAGGCCATACAGATACGCAGTATTTT

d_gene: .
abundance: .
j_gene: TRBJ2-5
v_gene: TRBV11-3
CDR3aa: CASSSDQLKTQYF
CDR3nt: TGTGCCAGCAGCTCCGACCAACTAAAGACCCAGTACTTC

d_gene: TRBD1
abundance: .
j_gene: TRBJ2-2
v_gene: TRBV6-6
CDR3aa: CGVQGDNTGELFF
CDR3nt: TGTGGGGTACAGGGGGATAACACCGGGGAGCTGTTTTTT

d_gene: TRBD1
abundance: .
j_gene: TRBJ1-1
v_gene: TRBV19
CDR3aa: CASSTGGHTEAFF
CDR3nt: TGTGCCAGTAGTACAGGGGGCCACACTGAAGCTTTCTTT

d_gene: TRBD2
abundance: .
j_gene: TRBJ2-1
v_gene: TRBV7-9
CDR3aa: CASSLADGGRAGNEQFF
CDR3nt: TGTGCCAGCAGCTTAGCGGATGGCGGGAGGGCGGGCAATGAGCAGTTCTTC

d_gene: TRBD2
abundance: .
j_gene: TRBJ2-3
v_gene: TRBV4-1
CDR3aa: CASIRTSGSRVDTQYF
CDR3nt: TGCGCCAGCATCCGGACTAGCGGGAGTAGGGTAGATACGCAGTATTTT

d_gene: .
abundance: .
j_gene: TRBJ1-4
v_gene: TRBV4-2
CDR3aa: CASSRGGGNEKLFF
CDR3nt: TGTGCCAGCAGCCGGGGGGGCGGTAATGAAAAACTGTTTTTT

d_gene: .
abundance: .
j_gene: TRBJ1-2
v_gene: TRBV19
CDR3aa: CASSIDAGALYYGYTF
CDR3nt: TGTGCCAGTAGTATAGATGCAGGGGCCCTCTACTATGGCTACACCTTC

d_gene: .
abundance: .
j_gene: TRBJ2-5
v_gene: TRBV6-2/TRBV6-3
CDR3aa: CASSLFNRGARETQYF
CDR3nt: TGTGCCAGCAGTCTTTTCAACCGCGGGGCACGGGAGACCCAGTACTTC

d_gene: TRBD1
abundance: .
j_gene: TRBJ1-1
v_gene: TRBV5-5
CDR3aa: CASSWEQGSTEAFF
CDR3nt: TGTGCCAGCAGCTGGGAACAGGGGAGCACTGAAGCTTTCTTT

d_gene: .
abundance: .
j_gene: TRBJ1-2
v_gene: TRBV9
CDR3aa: CASSVDPRGNYGYTF
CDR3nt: TGTGCCAGCAGCGTAGACCCCAGGGGAAACTATGGCTACACCTTC

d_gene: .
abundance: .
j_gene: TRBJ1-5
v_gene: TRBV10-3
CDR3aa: CAITAEPNQPQHF
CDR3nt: TGTGCCATCACCGCAGAACCTAATCAGCCCCAGCATTTT

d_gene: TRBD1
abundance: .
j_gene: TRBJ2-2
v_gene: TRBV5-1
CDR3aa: CASSFYPLETGVFSGELFF
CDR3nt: TGCGCCAGCAGCTTTTACCCGTTAGAGACAGGGGTGTTTTCCGGGGAGCTGTTTTTT

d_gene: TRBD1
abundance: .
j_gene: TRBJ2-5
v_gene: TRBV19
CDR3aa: CASSSRQGVRQETQYF
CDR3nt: TGTGCCAGTAGTTCAAGACAGGGCGTTCGGCAAGAGACCCAGTACTTC